Included here is one T cell receptor beta chain sequence, with context. What it recognizes is unknown. This specimen belongs to a study of cytomegalovirus exposure and HLA in healthy donors. Study observations and caveats: Most TCR beta V segments were productive about 90% or about 30% of the time in an earlier analysis.

CDR1 SGHNT and CDR2 YYREEE come from the germline V gene (reference sequence). The CDR3 extends over 14 amino acids. J was trimmed by 7 bases and V by 4 bases; bases with no gene match: 8. A multiplex PCR was run with 60 Vbeta primers and 13 Jbeta primers. Profiling relied on immunoSEQ multiplex PCR, and the TCRdb table lists in-frame clones only, not all of them. The repertoire has 100,000 to 150,000 clones, approximately 82% of them found once; the top ten carry roughly 2.6%. The sample comprised PBMCs. The chain carries TRBV5-4 and TRBJ1-1; TRBD1 aligns across 9 bases. The origin of this receptor is a man in his forties or fifties in good health and CMV-seronegative. The CDR3 reads CASSPGQGRREAFF. The CDR3 DNA is TGTGCCAGCAGCCCGGGACAGGGCAGACGTGAAGCTTTCTTT. The entire variable domain, with the rest obtained from reference TRBV5-4 and TRBJ1-1, is as follows: ETGVTQSPTHLIKTRGQQVTLRCSSQSGHNTVSWYQQALGQGPQFIFQYYREEENGRGNFPPRFSGLQFPNYSSELNVNALELDDSALYLCASSPGQGRREAFFGQGTRLTVV.